This T cell receptor beta chain was recorded in a study of blood T cell repertoires in COVID-19. Study information: Italy, Spain and the United States were the sources of the convalescent and acute COVID-19 samples.

Source study methods: Quantification of nucleated cells was approximated via reference gene primer amplification. The method was immunoSEQ multiplex PCR; TCRdb's version includes in-frame clones alone and lacks a portion of them. That table is the source of V, J and clone size, and D and trimming were worked out from the DNA. The sample lists some 200,000 clones; approximately 78% were seen once. Germline loops: CDR1 SGHVS, CDR2 FQNEAQ. Trimming left V 1 base short and J 8 bases short, with 14 bases between. CDR3 length equals 14 residues. Enrolled during active infection, Seattle patients were then followed longitudinally.

V gene TRBV7-8 combines with J gene TRBJ1-2; D uncertain. The source is a woman in her 70s with COVID-19, enrolled during active disease. The sample taken for sequencing was peripheral blood. In DNA, the CDR3 is TGTGCCAGCAGCTTAGGGGCAGTGAGCGGCGGCTACACCTTC. Amino acids: CASSLGAVSGGYTF.